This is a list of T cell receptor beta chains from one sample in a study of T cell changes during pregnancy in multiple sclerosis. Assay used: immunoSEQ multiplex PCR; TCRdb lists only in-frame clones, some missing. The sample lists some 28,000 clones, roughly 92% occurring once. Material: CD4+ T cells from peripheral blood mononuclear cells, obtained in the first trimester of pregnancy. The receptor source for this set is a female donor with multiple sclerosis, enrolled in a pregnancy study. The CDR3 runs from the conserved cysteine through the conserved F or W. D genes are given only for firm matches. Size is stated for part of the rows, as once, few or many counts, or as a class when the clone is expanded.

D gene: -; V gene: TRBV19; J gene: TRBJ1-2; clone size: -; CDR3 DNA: TGTGCCAGTACCTCTGGGGGGGGAAGCTATGGCTACACCTTC; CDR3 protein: CASTSGGGSYGYTF
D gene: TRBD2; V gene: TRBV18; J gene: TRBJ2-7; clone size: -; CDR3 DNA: TGTGCCAGCTCACCATCGGCGGGGGGGCCCTACGAGCAGTACTTC; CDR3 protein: CASSPSAGGPYEQYF
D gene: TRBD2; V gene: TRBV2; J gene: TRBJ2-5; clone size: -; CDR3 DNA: TGTGCCAGCATGAGGACTAGCGGCGGGACCCAGTACTTC; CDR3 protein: CASMRTSGGTQYF
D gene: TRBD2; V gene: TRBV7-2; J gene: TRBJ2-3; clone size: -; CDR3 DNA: TGTGCCAGCAGCTTATCCAAGCAAGCGGGGGTATATTTT; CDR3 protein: CASSLSKQAGVYF
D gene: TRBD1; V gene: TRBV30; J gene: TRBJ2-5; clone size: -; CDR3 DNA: TGTGCCTGGAGGCAGGGGGTATGGTTGTCGGAGACCCAGTACTTC; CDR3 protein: CAWRQGVWLSETQYF
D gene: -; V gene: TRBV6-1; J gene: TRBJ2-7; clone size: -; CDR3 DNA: TGTGCCAGCCCCACGCACAGGGCACCCTACGAGCAGTACTTC; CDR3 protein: CASPTHRAPYEQYF
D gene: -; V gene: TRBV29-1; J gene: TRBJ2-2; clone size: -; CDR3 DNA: TGCAGCGTTGAATCGGAGTCACGGGCCGGGGAGCTGTTTTTT; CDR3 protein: CSVESESRAGELFF
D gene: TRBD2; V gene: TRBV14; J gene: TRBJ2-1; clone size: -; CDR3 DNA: TGTGCCAGCAGCCACAATCCGGGACTAGCGCGAAATGAGCAGTTCTTC; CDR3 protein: CASSHNPGLARNEQFF
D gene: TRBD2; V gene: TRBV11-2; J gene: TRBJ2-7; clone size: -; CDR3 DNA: TGTGCCAGCAGCCCAATCGGGCGGGGGAAAGAGGGCTACGAGCAGTACTTC; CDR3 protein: CASSPIGRGKEGYEQYF
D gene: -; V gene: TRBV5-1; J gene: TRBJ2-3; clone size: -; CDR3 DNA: TGCGCCAGCAGCGTGGGACTCTCAACCTTCACAGATACGCAGTATTTT; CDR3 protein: CASSVGLSTFTDTQYF
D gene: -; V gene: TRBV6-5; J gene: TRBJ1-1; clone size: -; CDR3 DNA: TGTGCCAGCAGTTCTTATAAGACAGGGAACACTGAAGCTTTCTTT; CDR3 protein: CASSSYKTGNTEAFF
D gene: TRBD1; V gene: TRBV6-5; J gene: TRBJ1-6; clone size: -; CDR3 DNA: TGTGCCACTGTGAGGGGGCCGGGTTCACCCCTCCACTTT; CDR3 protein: CATVRGPGSPLHF
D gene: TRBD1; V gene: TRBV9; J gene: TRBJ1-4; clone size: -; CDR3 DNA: TGTGCCAGCAGCTCCCGGACAGGGCACGAAAAACTGTTTTTT; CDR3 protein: CASSSRTGHEKLFF
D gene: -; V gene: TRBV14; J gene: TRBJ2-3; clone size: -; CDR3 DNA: TGTGCCAGCAGCCAGTTAGTGAGTCTCACAGATACGCAGTATTTT; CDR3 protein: CASSQLVSLTDTQYF
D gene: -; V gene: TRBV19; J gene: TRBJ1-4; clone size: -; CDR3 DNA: TGTGCCAGTAGTATGAGGGACATGGGCGAAAAACTGTTTTTT; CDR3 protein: CASSMRDMGEKLFF
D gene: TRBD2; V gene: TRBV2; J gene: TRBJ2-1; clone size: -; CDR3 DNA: TGTGCCAGCAGGAGGGAGAGCGGGGACTACAATGAGCAGTTCTTC; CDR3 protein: CASRRESGDYNEQFF
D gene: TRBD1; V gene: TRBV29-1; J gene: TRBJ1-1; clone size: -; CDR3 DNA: TGCAGCGCTCAAATCGGGACAGGGAACACTGAAGCTTTCTTT; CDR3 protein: CSAQIGTGNTEAFF
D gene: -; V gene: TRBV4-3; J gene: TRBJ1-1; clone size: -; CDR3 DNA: TGCGCCAGCAGCCAAGATTCCTCGGGAGTCGACACTGAAGCTTTCTTT; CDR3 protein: CASSQDSSGVDTEAFF
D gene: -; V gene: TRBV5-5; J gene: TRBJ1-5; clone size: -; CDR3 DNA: TGTGCCAGCAGCTTAGAGGGAGGCAATCAGCCCCAGCATTTT; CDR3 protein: CASSLEGGNQPQHF
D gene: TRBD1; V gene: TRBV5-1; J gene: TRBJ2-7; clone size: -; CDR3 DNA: TGCGCCAGCAGCTCACAGGGGGCGGCCTACGAGCAGTACTTC; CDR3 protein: CASSSQGAAYEQYF
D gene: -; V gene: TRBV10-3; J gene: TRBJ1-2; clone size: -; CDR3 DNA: TGTGCCATCAGTCCCGGGATTTATGGCTACACCTTC; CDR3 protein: CAISPGIYGYTF
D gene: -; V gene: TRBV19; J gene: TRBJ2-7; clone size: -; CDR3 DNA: TGTGCCAGTAGTATTAGGCAGGGGAGCTCCTACGAGCAGTACTTC; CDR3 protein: CASSIRQGSSYEQYF
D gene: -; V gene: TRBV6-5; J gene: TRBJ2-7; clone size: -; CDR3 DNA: TGTGCCAGCAGTTACTCAGAGGGGGGGCGCTACGAGCAGTACTTC; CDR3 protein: CASSYSEGGRYEQYF
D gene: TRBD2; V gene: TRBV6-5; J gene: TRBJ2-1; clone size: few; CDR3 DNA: TGTGCCAGCAGTTACGGGGGATGGACTAGCTTCGATGAGCAGTTCTTC; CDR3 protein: CASSYGGWTSFDEQFF
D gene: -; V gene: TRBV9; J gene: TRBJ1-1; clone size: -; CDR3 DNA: TGTGCCAGCAGCGGCAGGGAATCGAGCACTGAAGCTTTCTTT; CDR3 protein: CASSGRESSTEAFF